Listed below are T cell receptor beta chains from one sample, sequenced in a study of cytomegalovirus exposure and HLA in healthy donors. The assay was immunoSEQ multiplex PCR, and TCRdb's table has in-frame clones only and misses some. Of some 140,000 clones detected, 70% to 75% appear once; the ten largest clones hold about 1.2%. What was sequenced was PBMCs. These receptor sequences come from a middle-aged woman in good health and CMV-seronegative. Both conserved end residues are part of each CDR3. The D gene is left open where the match is weak. Only part of the rows carry a size: once, few, many, or a class if the clone is expanded.

d_call: TRBD2; j_call: TRBJ2-3; clone_size: once; v_call: TRBV27; cdr3_nt: TGTGCCAGCAGTTCGTGGACTAGCGGGGGAGATGAAACAGATACGCAGTATTTT; cdr3_aa: CASSSWTSGGDETDTQYF
d_call: NA; j_call: TRBJ1-2; clone_size: NA; v_call: TRBV5-8; cdr3_nt: TGTGCCAGCAGCTTTTGGACCTCACCGGGATCCTATGGCTACACCTTC; cdr3_aa: CASSFWTSPGSYGYTF
d_call: NA; j_call: TRBJ2-2; clone_size: NA; v_call: TRBV4-2; cdr3_nt: TGTGCCAGCAGCCAAGCGATTAACAGGGATCGGGGGGAGCTGTTTTTT; cdr3_aa: CASSQAINRDRGELFF
d_call: NA; j_call: TRBJ1-1; clone_size: NA; v_call: TRBV29-1; cdr3_nt: TGCAGCGTCGGAGGGAGGATGAACACTGAAGCTTTCTTT; cdr3_aa: CSVGGRMNTEAFF
d_call: TRBD1; j_call: TRBJ2-1; clone_size: NA; v_call: TRBV27; cdr3_nt: TGTGCCAGCAGTTTCCCTACAGGGGGCGTCGACAATGAGCAGTTCTTC; cdr3_aa: CASSFPTGGVDNEQFF
d_call: TRBD1; j_call: TRBJ1-3; clone_size: once; v_call: TRBV9; cdr3_nt: TGTGCCAGCAGCGTAGCTACGGGGACAGTCACCGGAAACACCATATATTTT; cdr3_aa: CASSVATGTVTGNTIYF
d_call: NA; j_call: TRBJ2-1; clone_size: few; v_call: TRBV7-9; cdr3_nt: TGTGCCAGCACCTTGGGGGGGCAGGGGAATGAGCAGTTCTTC; cdr3_aa: CASTLGGQGNEQFF
d_call: NA; j_call: TRBJ1-2; clone_size: NA; v_call: TRBV5-1; cdr3_nt: TGCGCCAGCAGCAAAGACAGATATGGCTACACCTTC; cdr3_aa: CASSKDRYGYTF
d_call: TRBD1; j_call: TRBJ2-7; clone_size: NA; v_call: TRBV9; cdr3_nt: TGTGCCAGCAGCGTAGGGGACAGGATCTACGAGCAGTACTTC; cdr3_aa: CASSVGDRIYEQYF
d_call: TRBD1; j_call: TRBJ2-7; clone_size: NA; v_call: TRBV13; cdr3_nt: TGTGCCAGCAGCCATAGTAGGAGACAGGGGGCATACTACGAGCAGTACTTC; cdr3_aa: CASSHSRRQGAYYEQYF
d_call: TRBD1; j_call: TRBJ1-2; clone_size: NA; v_call: TRBV10-1; cdr3_nt: TGCGCCAGCAAACAGACAGGGGACGACTATGGCTACACCTTC; cdr3_aa: CASKQTGDDYGYTF
d_call: TRBD2; j_call: TRBJ2-1; clone_size: NA; v_call: TRBV13; cdr3_nt: TGTGCCAGCAGCCGGACTAGCGGGGCCGACAATGAGCAGTTCTTC; cdr3_aa: CASSRTSGADNEQFF
d_call: TRBD1; j_call: TRBJ2-3; clone_size: NA; v_call: TRBV5-1; cdr3_nt: TGCGCCAGCAGCGAACAGGGGGGAGTTTCGGCAGATACGCAGTATTTT; cdr3_aa: CASSEQGGVSADTQYF
d_call: NA; j_call: TRBJ1-1; clone_size: few; v_call: TRBV2; cdr3_nt: TGTGCCAGCAGGGTGGTTTCAGGGGAGGGTAAAGCTTTCTTT; cdr3_aa: CASRVVSGEGKAFF
d_call: NA; j_call: TRBJ1-2; clone_size: NA; v_call: TRBV9; cdr3_nt: TGTGCCAGCAGCGTAGACTTCAGGGCTAACTATGGCTACACCTTC; cdr3_aa: CASSVDFRANYGYTF
d_call: TRBD1; j_call: TRBJ2-7; clone_size: NA; v_call: TRBV7-9; cdr3_nt: TGTGCCAGCAGCTTAACCTGGACAGGGGACTACGAGCAGTACTTC; cdr3_aa: CASSLTWTGDYEQYF
d_call: NA; j_call: TRBJ1-1; clone_size: NA; v_call: TRBV5-4; cdr3_nt: TGTGCCAGCAGCCCGGAAGGGACAAGAAACACTGAAGCTTTCTTT; cdr3_aa: CASSPEGTRNTEAFF
d_call: NA; j_call: TRBJ1-5; clone_size: NA; v_call: TRBV2; cdr3_nt: TGTGCCAGCAGTGAGAACGGGTTTTTGGCCCAGCATTTT; cdr3_aa: CASSENGFLAQHF
d_call: TRBD2; j_call: TRBJ2-3; clone_size: NA; v_call: TRBV7-3; cdr3_nt: TGTGCCAGCAGCTTAATGGGGGGGGGCACAGATACGCAGTATTTT; cdr3_aa: CASSLMGGGTDTQYF
d_call: TRBD1; j_call: TRBJ1-5; clone_size: NA; v_call: TRBV28; cdr3_nt: TGTGCCAGCAGCCGCGGGACAGGAGATCAGCCCCAGCATTTT; cdr3_aa: CASSRGTGDQPQHF
d_call: TRBD1; j_call: TRBJ1-1; clone_size: NA; v_call: TRBV11-2; cdr3_nt: TGTGCCAGCAGCTTGCCCCGGACAGGGGTGACTGAAGCTTTCTTT; cdr3_aa: CASSLPRTGVTEAFF
d_call: NA; j_call: TRBJ2-1; clone_size: NA; v_call: TRBV5-1; cdr3_nt: TGCGCCAGCAGCTTGCTCAATGAGCAGTTCTTC; cdr3_aa: CASSLLNEQFF
d_call: NA; j_call: TRBJ2-5; clone_size: NA; v_call: TRBV4-2; cdr3_nt: TGTGCCAGCAGCCTAGAACCGGGTCCCATAGAGACCCAGTACTTC; cdr3_aa: CASSLEPGPIETQYF
d_call: NA; j_call: TRBJ2-1; clone_size: few; v_call: TRBV6-5; cdr3_nt: TGTGCCAGCAGTCAACGGCGGGTTCGCGGCAATGAGCAGTTCTTC; cdr3_aa: CASSQRRVRGNEQFF
d_call: TRBD2; j_call: TRBJ2-1; clone_size: NA; v_call: TRBV5-1; cdr3_nt: TGCGCCAGCAGCGAAAGCGGGGGGGCGTCGTACAATGAGCAGTTCTTC; cdr3_aa: CASSESGGASYNEQFF
d_call: NA; j_call: TRBJ2-1; clone_size: NA; v_call: TRBV7-3; cdr3_nt: TGTGCCAGCAGCTTAAGAGGGGGTGAGCAGTTCTTC; cdr3_aa: CASSLRGGEQFF
d_call: NA; j_call: TRBJ1-2; clone_size: NA; v_call: TRBV28; cdr3_nt: TGTGCCAGCAGCCCTACATCCCCGGACAACGATGGCTACACCTTC; cdr3_aa: CASSPTSPDNDGYTF
d_call: NA; j_call: TRBJ1-2; clone_size: few; v_call: TRBV28; cdr3_nt: TGTGCCAGCAGTTTACCCCCCCTGGGGGCGAATGGCTACACCTTC; cdr3_aa: CASSLPPLGANGYTF
d_call: NA; j_call: TRBJ2-1; clone_size: NA; v_call: TRBV4-1; cdr3_nt: TGCGCCAGCAGCCAAGAGACCCAGGGTGAGCAGTTCTTC; cdr3_aa: CASSQETQGEQFF
d_call: NA; j_call: TRBJ1-5; clone_size: NA; v_call: TRBV7-9; cdr3_nt: TGTGCCAGCACGCGTTTCGACGGTCTCCGGGGGAGCAATCAGCCCCAGCATTTT; cdr3_aa: CASTRFDGLRGSNQPQHF
d_call: NA; j_call: TRBJ2-7; clone_size: NA; v_call: TRBV5-1; cdr3_nt: TGCGCCAGCAGCCTAGGAGGTCAGGAGAGCTACGAGCAGTACTTC; cdr3_aa: CASSLGGQESYEQYF
d_call: TRBD2; j_call: TRBJ2-7; clone_size: few; v_call: TRBV6-5; cdr3_nt: TGTGCCAGCAGGCCCGCTAGCGGGGGGGCTCACGAGCAGTACTTC; cdr3_aa: CASRPASGGAHEQYF
d_call: NA; j_call: TRBJ1-5; clone_size: NA; v_call: TRBV27; cdr3_nt: TGTGCCAGCAGTTTCGGGGGGTTCCAGCCCCAGCATTTT; cdr3_aa: CASSFGGFQPQHF
d_call: TRBD1; j_call: TRBJ2-2; clone_size: NA; v_call: TRBV4-2; cdr3_nt: TGTGCCAGCAGCCCCTCGGACAGGGGGCCGATCGGGGAGCTGTTTTTT; cdr3_aa: CASSPSDRGPIGELFF
d_call: TRBD1; j_call: TRBJ2-1; clone_size: NA; v_call: TRBV5-1; cdr3_nt: TGCGCCAGCAGATGGACAGGGAATGATGAGCAGTTCTTC; cdr3_aa: CASRWTGNDEQFF
d_call: TRBD2; j_call: TRBJ2-3; clone_size: NA; v_call: TRBV9; cdr3_nt: TGTGCCAGCAGCGTAGGGGTGGCGGGGGGGGGCACAGATACGCAGTATTTT; cdr3_aa: CASSVGVAGGGTDTQYF
d_call: TRBD1; j_call: TRBJ1-2; clone_size: NA; v_call: TRBV7-9; cdr3_nt: TGTGCCAGCCACCAGGGGGGAGATGGCTACACCTTC; cdr3_aa: CASHQGGDGYTF
d_call: NA; j_call: TRBJ1-3; clone_size: NA; v_call: TRBV2; cdr3_nt: TGTGCCAGCAGTCCCTTTTCCTCGGTAAACTCTGGAAACACCATATATTTT; cdr3_aa: CASSPFSSVNSGNTIYF
d_call: TRBD1; j_call: TRBJ1-5; clone_size: NA; v_call: TRBV5-1; cdr3_nt: TGCGCCAGCAGCCCCGGGACAGGTGATCAGCCCCAGCATTTT; cdr3_aa: CASSPGTGDQPQHF
d_call: NA; j_call: TRBJ1-1; clone_size: NA; v_call: TRBV7-2; cdr3_nt: TGTGCCAGCAGCTTAAATTCCCCAGGGGCTGGCACTGAAGCTTTCTTT; cdr3_aa: CASSLNSPGAGTEAFF
d_call: NA; j_call: TRBJ2-1; clone_size: NA; v_call: TRBV6-6; cdr3_nt: TGTGCCAGCAGTTACACAGGACCCCACAATGAGCAGTTCTTC; cdr3_aa: CASSYTGPHNEQFF
d_call: TRBD2; j_call: TRBJ2-5; clone_size: NA; v_call: TRBV7-2; cdr3_nt: TGTGCCAGCAGCTCGGGACTACCTGAGACCCAGTACTTC; cdr3_aa: CASSSGLPETQYF
d_call: TRBD2; j_call: TRBJ2-5; clone_size: once; v_call: TRBV11-2; cdr3_nt: TGTGCCAGCAGCGGGGGGACTAGAATGGGGCAGACCCAGTACTTC; cdr3_aa: CASSGGTRMGQTQYF
d_call: TRBD1; j_call: TRBJ2-3; clone_size: NA; v_call: TRBV4-3; cdr3_nt: TGCGCCAGCAGTGGACAGGGCTTGAGCACAGATACGCAGTATTTT; cdr3_aa: CASSGQGLSTDTQYF
d_call: NA; j_call: TRBJ2-5; clone_size: NA; v_call: TRBV19; cdr3_nt: TGTGCCAGTAGTATGATGACGGGGAGTCTAGAGACCCAGTACTTC; cdr3_aa: CASSMMTGSLETQYF
d_call: NA; j_call: TRBJ1-1; clone_size: NA; v_call: TRBV4-1; cdr3_nt: TGCGCCAGCAGCCGCACCGGGACTGAAGCTTTCTTT; cdr3_aa: CASSRTGTEAFF
d_call: NA; j_call: TRBJ1-4; clone_size: NA; v_call: TRBV7-2; cdr3_nt: TGTGCCAGCAGCTTAGACTGGGAAAAACTGTTTTTT; cdr3_aa: CASSLDWEKLFF
d_call: NA; j_call: TRBJ1-2; clone_size: NA; v_call: TRBV6-5; cdr3_nt: TGTGCCAGCAGTTACTCAGGGGCCGAAGGCTACACCTTC; cdr3_aa: CASSYSGAEGYTF
d_call: NA; j_call: TRBJ1-5; clone_size: NA; v_call: TRBV2; cdr3_nt: TGTGCCAGCAGCGGACAACCGAATCAGCCCCAGCATTTT; cdr3_aa: CASSGQPNQPQHF
d_call: TRBD2; j_call: TRBJ2-4; clone_size: NA; v_call: TRBV5-5; cdr3_nt: TGTGCCAGCAGCTCCACTAGCGGGGGGGACATTCAGTACTTC; cdr3_aa: CASSSTSGGDIQYF
d_call: NA; j_call: TRBJ2-1; clone_size: NA; v_call: TRBV7-3; cdr3_nt: TGTGCCAGCAGCTCAGGGGCTAGGGGGAACTCCTACAATGAGCAGTTCTTC; cdr3_aa: CASSSGARGNSYNEQFF
d_call: TRBD1; j_call: TRBJ2-2; clone_size: NA; v_call: TRBV5-6; cdr3_nt: TGTGCCAGCAGCTTTCGACAGGGGGCAGACACCGGGGAGCTGTTTTTT; cdr3_aa: CASSFRQGADTGELFF
d_call: TRBD1; j_call: TRBJ2-2; clone_size: NA; v_call: TRBV5-4; cdr3_nt: TGTGCCAGCAGCTTCGGGACAGGCCCGAACACCGGGGAGCTGTTTTTT; cdr3_aa: CASSFGTGPNTGELFF
d_call: TRBD2; j_call: TRBJ2-3; clone_size: once; v_call: TRBV11-2; cdr3_nt: TGTGCCAGCAGCGGGAGACTAGCGGGGGGCCATACGAGCACAGATACGCAGTATTTT; cdr3_aa: CASSGRLAGGHTSTDTQYF
d_call: TRBD2; j_call: TRBJ2-7; clone_size: NA; v_call: TRBV7-6; cdr3_nt: TGTGCCAGCAGCTTGACGGGCGGGGGTTCCTACGAGCAGTACTTC; cdr3_aa: CASSLTGGGSYEQYF
d_call: TRBD2; j_call: TRBJ2-1; clone_size: NA; v_call: TRBV6-5; cdr3_nt: TGTGCCAGCAGTTCCCGGGGGGGGACCACCTACAATGAGCAGTTCTTC; cdr3_aa: CASSSRGGTTYNEQFF
d_call: NA; j_call: TRBJ1-2; clone_size: NA; v_call: TRBV9; cdr3_nt: TGTGCCAGCAGCGTAGCACAGGAACCCTATGGCTACACCTTC; cdr3_aa: CASSVAQEPYGYTF
d_call: TRBD2; j_call: TRBJ2-7; clone_size: NA; v_call: TRBV10-2; cdr3_nt: TGCGCCACAAGGGGAGGGACTAGCTCCCACGAGCAGTACTTC; cdr3_aa: CATRGGTSSHEQYF
d_call: NA; j_call: TRBJ2-5; clone_size: NA; v_call: TRBV2; cdr3_nt: TGTGCCAGCACTTCGGGACACCGAGGGGAGACCCAGTACTTC; cdr3_aa: CASTSGHRGETQYF
d_call: NA; j_call: TRBJ2-5; clone_size: NA; v_call: TRBV6-6; cdr3_nt: TGTGCCAGCAGTCGAACCACACTACAAGAGACCCAGTACTTC; cdr3_aa: CASSRTTLQETQYF